This passage covers 5 T cell receptor beta chains from one sample sequenced in a study of cytomegalovirus exposure and HLA in healthy donors. The PCR made use of 60 Vbeta and 13 Jbeta primers. Some clones are missing from TCRdb's copy, which holds only in-frame ones; the method was immunoSEQ multiplex PCR. The data hold 100,000 to 150,000 clones, with approximately 75% observed a single time. Sequencing used PBMCs. The origin of the receptors is a man aged 25 to 45 in good health and CMV-seronegative.

The V call is TRBV4-1, the J call TRBJ2-5, with TRBD2 identical over 9 bases. From germline, CDR1 is MGHRA and CDR2 YSYEKL. The ends lost 1 base at V and 0 bases at J; junction bases unmatched: 6. This CDR3 contains 17 residues. This CDR3 reads CASSQGGLAGNQETQYF. The CDR3 DNA reads as TGCGCCAGCAGCCAAGGCGGGCTAGCGGGAAACCAAGAGACCCAGTACTTC.

V usage is TRBV7-2 and J usage is TRBJ2-1, with D tentatively TRBD1 (6 bases). CDR3 length: 15 residues. Germline V gene data show CDR1 as SGHTA and CDR2 as FQGNSA. Trimming shortened V by 1 base and J by 6 bases, and 13 bases separated the two germline ends. The CDR3 here is CASSLEGRGSNEQFF. For the CDR3, the DNA is TGTGCCAGCAGCTTAGAAGGAAGGGGGTCCAATGAGCAGTTCTTC.

The rearrangement uses TRBV2 and TRBJ1-5; a weak D match, TRBD1 (6 bases). The CDR3 consists of 14 residues. V shed 0 bases and J shed 5 bases, with 8 bases lying between them. Germline CDR1 is SNHLY and CDR2 is FYNNEI. In DNA, the CDR3 is TGTGCCAGCAGTGAAGCCTGGGGGCATCAGCCCCAGCATTTT. Translation gives CASSEAWGHQPQHF.

The chain couples TRBV30 to TRBJ2-1, with D perhaps TRBD2 (7 bases). The CDR3 loop spans 16 amino acids. V lost 2 bases, J lost 1 base, and 15 bases lay in between. Germline CDR1 reads GTSNPN; CDR2 reads SVGIG (reference sequence). The CDR3 DNA follows: TGTGCCTGGAGTCCGAGGGGGGGGTGGTCCTACAATGAGCAGTTCTTC. It is translated as CAWSPRGGWSYNEQFF.

The DNA for the CDR3 is TGTGCCAGCAGTCTTTTACAGGGCGTTGAAAAACTGTTTTTT. It is translated as CASSLLQGVEKLFF. The chain recombines TRBV2 with TRBJ1-4; D may be TRBD1 (6 bases). The CDR3 sequence is 14 residues long. V was cut by 5 bases and J by 7 bases, with 14 bases left in between. The V gene's germline CDR1 is SNHLY and CDR2 FYNNEI. The variable domain in full, with the rest retrieved from reference TRBV2 and TRBJ1-4, is EPEVTQTPSHQVTQMGQEVILRCVPISNHLYFYWYRQILGQKVEFLVSFYNNEISEKSEIFDDQFSVERPDGSNFTLKIRSTKLEDSAMYFCASSLLQGVEKLFFGSGTQLSVL.